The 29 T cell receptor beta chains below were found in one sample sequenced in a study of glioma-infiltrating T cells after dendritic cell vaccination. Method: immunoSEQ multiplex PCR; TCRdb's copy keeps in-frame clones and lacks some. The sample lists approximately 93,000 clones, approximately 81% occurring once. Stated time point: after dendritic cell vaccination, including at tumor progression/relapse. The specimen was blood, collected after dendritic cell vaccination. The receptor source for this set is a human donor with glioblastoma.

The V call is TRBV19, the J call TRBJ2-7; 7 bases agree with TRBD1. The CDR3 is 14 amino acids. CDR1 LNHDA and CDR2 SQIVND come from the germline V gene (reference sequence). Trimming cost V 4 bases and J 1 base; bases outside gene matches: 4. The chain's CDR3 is CASSTRQGSYEQYF. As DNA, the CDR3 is TGTGCCAGTAGTACACGACAGGGATCCTACGAGCAGTACTTC.

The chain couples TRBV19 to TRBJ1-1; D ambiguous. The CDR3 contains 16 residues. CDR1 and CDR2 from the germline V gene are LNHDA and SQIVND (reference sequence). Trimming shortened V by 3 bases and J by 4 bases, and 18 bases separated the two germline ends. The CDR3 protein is CASSIWGERVSTEAFF. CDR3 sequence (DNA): TGTGCCAGTAGTATTTGGGGAGAGAGGGTCTCCACTGAAGCTTTCTTT.

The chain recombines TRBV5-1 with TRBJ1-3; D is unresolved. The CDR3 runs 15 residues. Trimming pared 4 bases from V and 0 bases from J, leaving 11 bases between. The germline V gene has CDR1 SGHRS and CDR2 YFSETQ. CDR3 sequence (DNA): TGCGCCAGCAGCCCCGAACTGAACTCTGGAAACACCATATATTTT. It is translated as CASSPELNSGNTIYF. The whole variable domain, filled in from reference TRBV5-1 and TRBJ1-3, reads KAGVTQTPRYLIKTRGQQVTLSCSPISGHRSVSWYQQTPGQGLQFLFEYFSETQRNKGNFPGRFSGRQFSNSRSEMNVSTLELGDSALYLCASSPELNSGNTIYFGEGSWLTVV.

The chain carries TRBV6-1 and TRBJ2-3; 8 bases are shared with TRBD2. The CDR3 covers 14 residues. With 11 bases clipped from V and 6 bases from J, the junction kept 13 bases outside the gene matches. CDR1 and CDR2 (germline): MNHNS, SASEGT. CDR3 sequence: CACSWTSLPDTQYF. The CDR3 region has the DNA TGTGCCTGTTCGTGGACTAGCCTCCCGGATACGCAGTATTTT.

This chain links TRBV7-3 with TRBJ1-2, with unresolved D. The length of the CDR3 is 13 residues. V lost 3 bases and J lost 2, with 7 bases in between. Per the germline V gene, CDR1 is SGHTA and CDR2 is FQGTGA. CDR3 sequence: CASSFSGNYGYTF. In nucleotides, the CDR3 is TGTGCCAGCAGCTTTTCCGGGAACTATGGCTACACCTTC.

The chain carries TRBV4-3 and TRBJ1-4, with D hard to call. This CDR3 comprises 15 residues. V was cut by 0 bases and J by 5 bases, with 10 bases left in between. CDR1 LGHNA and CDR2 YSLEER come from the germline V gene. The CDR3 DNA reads TGCGCCAGCAGCCAAGATTGGGGAGAAAATGAAAAACTGTTTTTT. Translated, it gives CASSQDWGENEKLFF.

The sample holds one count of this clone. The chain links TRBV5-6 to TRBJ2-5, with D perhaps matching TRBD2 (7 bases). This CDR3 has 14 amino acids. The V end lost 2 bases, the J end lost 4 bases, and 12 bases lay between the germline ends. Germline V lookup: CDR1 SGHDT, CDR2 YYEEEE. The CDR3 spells CASSFRGGTETQYF. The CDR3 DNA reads TGTGCCAGCAGCTTTAGGGGGGGCACAGAGACCCAGTACTTC.

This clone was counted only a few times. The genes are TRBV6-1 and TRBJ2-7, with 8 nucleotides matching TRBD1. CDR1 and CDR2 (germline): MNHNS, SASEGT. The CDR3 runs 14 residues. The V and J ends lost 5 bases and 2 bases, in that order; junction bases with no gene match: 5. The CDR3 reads CASSLDRGPYEQYF. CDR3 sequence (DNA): TGTGCCAGCAGTCTCGACAGGGGTCCCTACGAGCAGTACTTC.

The CDR3 loop reads CASSARWDSSYEQYF. CDR3 DNA sequence: TGCGCCAGCAGCGCCCGATGGGACTCCTCGTACGAGCAGTACTTC. The chain links TRBV4-3 to TRBJ2-7; possibly TRBD2 for D (6 bases). V was cut by 5 bases and J by 4 bases, with 18 bases left in between. This CDR3 has 15 amino acids. Per the germline V gene, CDR1 is LGHNA and CDR2 is YSLEER.

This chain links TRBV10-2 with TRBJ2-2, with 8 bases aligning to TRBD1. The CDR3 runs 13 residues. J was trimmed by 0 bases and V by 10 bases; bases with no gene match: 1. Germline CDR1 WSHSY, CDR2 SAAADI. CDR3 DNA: TGCGCCACACAGGGGGCGAACACCGGGGAGCTGTTTTTT. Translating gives CATQGANTGELFF.

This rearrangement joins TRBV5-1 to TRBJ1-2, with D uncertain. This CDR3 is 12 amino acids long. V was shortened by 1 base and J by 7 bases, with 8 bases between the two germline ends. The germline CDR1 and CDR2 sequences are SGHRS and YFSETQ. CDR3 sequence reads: CASSLQSIGYTF. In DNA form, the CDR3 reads TGCGCCAGCAGCTTGCAGTCGATTGGCTACACCTTC.

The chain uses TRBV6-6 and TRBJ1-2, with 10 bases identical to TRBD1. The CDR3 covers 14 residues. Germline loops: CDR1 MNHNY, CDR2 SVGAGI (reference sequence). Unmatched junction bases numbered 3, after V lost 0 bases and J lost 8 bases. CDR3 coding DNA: TGTGCCAGCAGTTACTCCGGGACAGGGGAAGGCTACACCTTC. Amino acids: CASSYSGTGEGYTF.

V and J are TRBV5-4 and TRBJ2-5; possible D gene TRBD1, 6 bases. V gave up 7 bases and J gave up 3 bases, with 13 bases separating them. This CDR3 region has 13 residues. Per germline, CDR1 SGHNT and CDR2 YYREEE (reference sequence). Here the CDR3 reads CASAPRGKETQYF. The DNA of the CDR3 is TGTGCCAGCGCCCCGAGGGGGAAAGAGACCCAGTACTTC.

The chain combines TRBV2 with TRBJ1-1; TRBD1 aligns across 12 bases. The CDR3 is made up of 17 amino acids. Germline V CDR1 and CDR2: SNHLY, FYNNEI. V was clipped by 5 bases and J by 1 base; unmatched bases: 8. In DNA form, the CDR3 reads TGTGCCAGCAGTAAAAAGGGGACAGGGGGCGGGAACACTGAAGCTTTCTTT. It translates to CASSKKGTGGGNTEAFF.

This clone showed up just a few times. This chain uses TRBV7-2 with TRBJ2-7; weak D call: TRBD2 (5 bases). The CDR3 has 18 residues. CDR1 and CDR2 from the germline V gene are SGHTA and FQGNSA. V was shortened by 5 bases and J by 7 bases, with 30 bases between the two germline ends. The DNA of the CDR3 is TGTGCCAGCAGCCCACCTCAAACCGAGCGGCCCCCACGCTTTGAGCAGTACTTC. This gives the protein CASSPPQTERPPRFEQYF. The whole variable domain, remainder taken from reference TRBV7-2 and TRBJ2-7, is GAGVSQSPSNKVTEKGKDVELRCDPISGHTALYWYRQSLGQGLEFLIYFQGNSAPDKSGLPSDRFSAERTGGSVSTLTIQRTQQEDSAVYLCASSPPQTERPPRFEQYFGPGTRLTVT.

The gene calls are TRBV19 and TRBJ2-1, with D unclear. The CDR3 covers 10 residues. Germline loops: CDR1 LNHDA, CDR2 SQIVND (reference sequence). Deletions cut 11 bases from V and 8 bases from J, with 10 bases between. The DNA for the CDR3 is TGTGCCCTCACTCGGGATGAGCAGTTCTTC. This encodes CALTRDEQFF. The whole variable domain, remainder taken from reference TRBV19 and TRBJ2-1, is DGGITQSPKYLFRKEGQNVTLSCEQNLNHDAMYWYRQDPGQGLRLIYYSQIVNDFQKGDIAEGYSVSREKKESFPLTVTSAQKNPTAFYLCALTRDEQFFGPGTRLTVL.

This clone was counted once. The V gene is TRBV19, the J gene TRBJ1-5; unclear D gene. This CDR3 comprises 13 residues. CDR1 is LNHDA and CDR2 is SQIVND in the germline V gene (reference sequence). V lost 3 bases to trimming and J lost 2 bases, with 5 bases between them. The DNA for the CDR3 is TGTGCCAGTAGTATTCGGGGCAATCAGCCCCAGCATTTT. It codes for CASSIRGNQPQHF. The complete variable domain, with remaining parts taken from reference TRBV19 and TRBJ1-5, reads DGGITQSPKYLFRKEGQNVTLSCEQNLNHDAMYWYRQDPGQGLRLIYYSQIVNDFQKGDIAEGYSVSREKKESFPLTVTSAQKNPTAFYLCASSIRGNQPQHFGDGTRLSIL.

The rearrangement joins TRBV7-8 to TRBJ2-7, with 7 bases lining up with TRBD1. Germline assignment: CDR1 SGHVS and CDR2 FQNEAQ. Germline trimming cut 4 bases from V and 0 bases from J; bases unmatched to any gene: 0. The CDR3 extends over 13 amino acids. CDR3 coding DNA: TGTGCCAGCAGCTGGACAGGCTCCTACGAGCAGTACTTC. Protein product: CASSWTGSYEQYF.

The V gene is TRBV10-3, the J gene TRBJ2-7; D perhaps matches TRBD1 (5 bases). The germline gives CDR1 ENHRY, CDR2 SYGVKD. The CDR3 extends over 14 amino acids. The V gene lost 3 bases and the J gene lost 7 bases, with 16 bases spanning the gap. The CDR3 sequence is CAISDPSGQLEQYF. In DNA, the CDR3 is TGTGCCATCAGTGACCCCTCAGGGCAGCTAGAGCAGTACTTC.

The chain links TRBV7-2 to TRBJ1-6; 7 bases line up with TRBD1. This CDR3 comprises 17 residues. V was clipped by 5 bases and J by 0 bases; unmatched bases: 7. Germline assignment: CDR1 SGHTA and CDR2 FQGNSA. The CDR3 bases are TGTGCCAGCAGCCCGGGGACAGTGAGCTCCTATAATTCACCCCTCCACTTT. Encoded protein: CASSPGTVSSYNSPLHF.

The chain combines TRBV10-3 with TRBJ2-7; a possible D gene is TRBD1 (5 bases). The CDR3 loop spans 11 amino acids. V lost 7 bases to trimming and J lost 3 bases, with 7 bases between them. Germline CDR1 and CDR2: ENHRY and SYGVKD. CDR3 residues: CAIMDNYEQYF. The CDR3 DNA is TGTGCCATCATGGACAACTACGAGCAGTACTTC.

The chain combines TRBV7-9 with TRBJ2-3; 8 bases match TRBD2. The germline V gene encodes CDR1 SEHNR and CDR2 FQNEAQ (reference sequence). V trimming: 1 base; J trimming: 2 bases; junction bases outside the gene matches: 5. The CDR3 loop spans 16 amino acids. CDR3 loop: CASSLGSGSVTDTQYF. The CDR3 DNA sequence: TGTGCCAGCAGCTTAGGAAGCGGGAGTGTCACAGATACGCAGTATTTT. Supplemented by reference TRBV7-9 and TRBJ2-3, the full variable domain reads DTGVSQNPRHKITKRGQNVTFRCDPISEHNRLYWYRQTLGQGPEFLTYFQNEAQLEKSRLLSDRFSAERPKGSFSTLEIQRTEQGDSAMYLCASSLGSGSVTDTQYFGPGTRLTVL.

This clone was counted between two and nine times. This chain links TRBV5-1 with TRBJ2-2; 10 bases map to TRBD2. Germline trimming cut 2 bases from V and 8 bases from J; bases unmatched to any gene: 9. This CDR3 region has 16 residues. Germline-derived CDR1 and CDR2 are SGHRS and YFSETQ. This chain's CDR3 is CASSLQLAGTSGELFF. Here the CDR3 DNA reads TGCGCCAGCAGCTTACAACTAGCGGGAACCTCGGGGGAGCTGTTTTTT.

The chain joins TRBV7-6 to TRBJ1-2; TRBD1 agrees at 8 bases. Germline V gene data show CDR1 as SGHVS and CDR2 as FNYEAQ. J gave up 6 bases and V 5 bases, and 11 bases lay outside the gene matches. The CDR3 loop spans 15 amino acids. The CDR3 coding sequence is TGTGCCAGCAGCGGAAGAAGCAGGGGGCGGGATGGCTACACCTTC. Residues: CASSGRSRGRDGYTF.

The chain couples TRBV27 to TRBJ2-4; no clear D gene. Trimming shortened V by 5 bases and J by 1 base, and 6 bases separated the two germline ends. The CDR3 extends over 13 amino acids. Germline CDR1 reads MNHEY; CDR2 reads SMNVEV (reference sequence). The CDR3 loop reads CASSQVAKNIQYF. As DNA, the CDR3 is TGTGCCAGCAGTCAGGTGGCCAAAAACATTCAGTACTTC.

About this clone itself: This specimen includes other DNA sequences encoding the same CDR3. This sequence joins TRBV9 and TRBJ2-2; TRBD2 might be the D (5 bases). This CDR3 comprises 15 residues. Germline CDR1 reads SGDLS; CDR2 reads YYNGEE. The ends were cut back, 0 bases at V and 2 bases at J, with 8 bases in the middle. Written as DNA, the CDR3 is TGTGCCAGCAGCGTAGGCGAGGGCAACACCGGGGAGCTGTTTTTT. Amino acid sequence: CASSVGEGNTGELFF. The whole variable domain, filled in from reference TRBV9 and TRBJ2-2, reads DSGVTQTPKHLITATGQRVTLRCSPRSGDLSVYWYQQSLDQGLQFLIQYYNGEERAKGNILERFSAQQFPDLHSELNLSSLELGDSALYFCASSVGEGNTGELFFGEGSRLTVL.

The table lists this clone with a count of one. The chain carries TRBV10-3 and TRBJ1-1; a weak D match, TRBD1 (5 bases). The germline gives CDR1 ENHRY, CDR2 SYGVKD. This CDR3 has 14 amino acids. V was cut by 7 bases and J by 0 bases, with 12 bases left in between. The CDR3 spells CAINHDSMNTEAFF. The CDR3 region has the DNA TGTGCCATCAACCATGACAGCATGAACACTGAAGCTTTCTTT.

DNA of the CDR3: TGTGCCAGCTCTGCTGGCGGGGGGGCGGAAGAGCAGTACTTC. Its translation is CASSAGGGAEEQYF. V usage is TRBV18 and J usage is TRBJ2-7; 9 bases map to TRBD2. The CDR3 is made up of 14 amino acids. V trimming: 6 bases; J trimming: 7 bases; junction bases outside the gene matches: 10. From germline, CDR1 is KGHSH and CDR2 LQKENI.

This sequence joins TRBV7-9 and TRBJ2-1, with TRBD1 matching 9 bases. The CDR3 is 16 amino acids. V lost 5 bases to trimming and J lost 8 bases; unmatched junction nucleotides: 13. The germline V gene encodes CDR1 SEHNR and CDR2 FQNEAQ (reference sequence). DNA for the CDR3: TGTGCCAGCAGCCAAGGGGGGACAGGGAAGTTCCATGAGCAGTTCTTC. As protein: CASSQGGTGKFHEQFF.